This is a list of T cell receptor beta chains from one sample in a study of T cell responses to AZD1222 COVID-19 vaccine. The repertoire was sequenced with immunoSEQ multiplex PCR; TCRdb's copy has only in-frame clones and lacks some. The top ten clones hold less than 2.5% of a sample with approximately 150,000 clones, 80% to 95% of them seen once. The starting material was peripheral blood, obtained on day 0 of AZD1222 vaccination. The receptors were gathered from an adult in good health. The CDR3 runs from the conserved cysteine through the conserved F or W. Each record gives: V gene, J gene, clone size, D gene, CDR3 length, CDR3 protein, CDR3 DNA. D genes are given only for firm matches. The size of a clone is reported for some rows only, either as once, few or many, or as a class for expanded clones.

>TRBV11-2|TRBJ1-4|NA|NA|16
CASSLRLGGVDEKLFF
TGTGCCAGCAGCTTAAGATTGGGTGGGGTCGATGAAAAACTGTTTTTT
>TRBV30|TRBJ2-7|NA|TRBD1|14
CAWRLQGSSYEQYF
TGTGCCTGGAGGCTACAGGGGAGCTCCTACGAGCAGTACTTC
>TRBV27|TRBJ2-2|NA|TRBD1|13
CATRTGGTGELFF
TGTGCCACCCGGACAGGGGGCACAGGGGAGCTGTTTTTT
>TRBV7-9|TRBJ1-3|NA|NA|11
CASSQKDTIYF
TGTGCCAGCAGTCAGAAGGACACCATATATTTT
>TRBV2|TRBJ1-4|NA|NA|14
CASRLGRNNEKLFF
TGTGCCAGCCGACTGGGCCGGAATAATGAAAAACTGTTTTTT
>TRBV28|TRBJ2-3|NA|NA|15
CASKGGEEGTDTQYF
TGTGCCAGCAAGGGGGGTGAGGAGGGCACAGATACGCAGTATTTT
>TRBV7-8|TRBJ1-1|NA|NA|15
CASSLETGLDTEAFF
TGTGCCAGCAGCTTGGAAACAGGGTTGGATACTGAAGCTTTCTTT
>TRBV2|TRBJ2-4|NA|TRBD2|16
CASSVMTSGNRNIQYF
TGTGCCAGCAGTGTGATGACTAGCGGGAATCGAAACATTCAGTACTTC
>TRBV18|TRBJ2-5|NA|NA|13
CASSPALRETQYF
TGTGCCAGCTCACCGGCCCTAAGGGAGACCCAGTACTTC
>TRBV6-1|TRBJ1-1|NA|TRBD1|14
CASSEQTGDTEAFF
TGTGCCAGCAGTGAACAAACAGGGGACACTGAAGCTTTCTTT
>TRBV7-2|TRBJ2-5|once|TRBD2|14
CASSLKRDKETQYF
TGTGCCAGCAGCTTAAAGCGGGATAAAGAGACCCAGTACTTC
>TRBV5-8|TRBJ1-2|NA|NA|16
CASSLLTQGPRRGYTF
TGTGCCAGCAGCTTGTTAACGCAGGGGCCCAGAAGGGGCTACACCTTC
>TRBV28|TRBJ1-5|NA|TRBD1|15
CASSLGTGVNQPQHF
TGTGCCAGCAGTTTAGGGACAGGGGTCAATCAGCCCCAGCATTTT
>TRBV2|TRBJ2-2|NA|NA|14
CASRPFGSAGELFF
TGTGCCAGCCGGCCTTTTGGGAGTGCCGGGGAGCTGTTTTTT
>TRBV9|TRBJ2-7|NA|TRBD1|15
CASSTGQGQSYEQYF
TGTGCCAGCAGCACCGGACAGGGCCAGTCCTACGAGCAGTACTTC
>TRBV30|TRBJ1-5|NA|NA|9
CALREPQHF
TGTGCCCTAAGGGAGCCCCAGCATTTT
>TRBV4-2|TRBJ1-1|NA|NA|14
CASSQEVWNTEAFF
TGTGCCAGCAGCCAAGAAGTTTGGAACACTGAAGCTTTCTTT
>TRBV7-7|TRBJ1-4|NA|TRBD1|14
CASSSDETGGKLFF
TGTGCCAGCAGCTCCGATGAAACAGGGGGAAAACTGTTTTTT
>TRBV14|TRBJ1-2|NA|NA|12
CASSRNRAGYTF
TGTGCCAGCAGCCGCAACAGGGCGGGCTACACCTTC
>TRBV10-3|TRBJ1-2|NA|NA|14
CAISEHRESYGYTF
TGTGCCATCAGTGAGCACAGGGAAAGCTATGGCTACACCTTC
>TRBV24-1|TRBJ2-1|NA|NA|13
CATSDFRSNEQFF
TGTGCCACCAGTGATTTTCGGTCCAATGAGCAGTTCTTC
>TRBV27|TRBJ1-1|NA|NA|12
CASRAPHTEAFF
TGTGCCAGCAGGGCCCCCCACACTGAAGCTTTCTTT
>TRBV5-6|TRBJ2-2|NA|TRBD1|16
CASSFRDRGFTGELFF
TGTGCCAGCAGCTTTAGGGACAGGGGGTTCACCGGGGAGCTGTTTTTT
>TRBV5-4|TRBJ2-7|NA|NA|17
CASSLGQGTGKTYEQYF
TGTGCCAGCAGCTTGGGACAAGGGACCGGGAAAACTTACGAGCAGTACTTC
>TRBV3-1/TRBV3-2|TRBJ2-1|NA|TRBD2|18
CASSQRQFRTSGNNEQFF
TGTGCCAGCAGCCAAAGACAGTTCCGGACTAGCGGAAACAATGAGCAGTTCTTC
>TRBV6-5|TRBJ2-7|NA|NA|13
CASSYRVTYEQYF
TGTGCCAGCAGTTACAGGGTCACCTACGAGCAGTACTTC
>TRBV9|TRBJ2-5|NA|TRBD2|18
CASSEPGLAGGIQETQYF
TGTGCCAGCAGCGAGCCGGGACTAGCGGGGGGGATCCAAGAGACCCAGTACTTC
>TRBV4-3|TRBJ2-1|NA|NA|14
CASSQGASYNEQFF
TGCGCCAGCAGCCAGGGGGCGTCCTACAATGAGCAGTTCTTC
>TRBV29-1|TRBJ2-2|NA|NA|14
CSVDKQANTGELFF
TGCAGCGTTGACAAACAGGCGAACACCGGGGAGCTGTTTTTT
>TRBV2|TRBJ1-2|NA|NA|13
CASSGLGNYGYTF
TGTGCCAGCAGTGGTCTCGGGAACTATGGCTACACCTTC
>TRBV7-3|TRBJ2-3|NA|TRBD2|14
CASSLAGGTDTQYF
TGTGCCAGCAGCTTAGCGGGGGGTACAGATACGCAGTATTTT
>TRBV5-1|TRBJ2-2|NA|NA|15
CASSFEVGNTGELFF
TGCGCCAGCAGCTTCGAGGTGGGGAACACCGGGGAGCTGTTTTTT
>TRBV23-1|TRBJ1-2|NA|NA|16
CASSPARHEESSGYTF
TGCGCCAGCAGTCCCGCTCGACACGAGGAAAGCTCTGGCTACACCTTC
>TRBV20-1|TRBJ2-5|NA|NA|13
CSASDEHQETQYF
TGCAGTGCTAGTGACGAGCACCAAGAGACCCAGTACTTC
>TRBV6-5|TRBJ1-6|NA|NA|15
CASSTLRELGQPLHF
TGTGCCAGCAGCACCTTGAGGGAGCTGGGGCAACCCCTCCACTTT